This TCR beta chain came from a study of CD8 T cells in ankylosing spondylitis (dated 2017 in TCRdb). Study-level background: The study set out to find disease-linked TCR variants by profiling T cell receptor beta repertoires in ankylosing spondylitis patients and healthy donors. Samples of peripheral blood were taken, and for ankylosing spondylitis patients, synovial fluid was collected as well. In total, the full study cohort was made up of about 110 healthy donors and 25 ankylosing spondylitis patients.

From V the trimming removes 5 bases and from J it removes 1 base, while the gene matches leave 5 bases of the junction unaccounted for. Taken from the germline V gene, the CDR1 and CDR2 loops are MNHNS and SASEGT. Inclusive of the bounding cysteine and phenylalanine, the CDR3 is 14 residues long. Only the CDR3 region is kept as DNA, spanning 42 bases read in frame from base 1. Sequencing used an Illumina HiSeq 2500. TCR beta libraries were prepared by quantitative 5'-RACE with molecular barcodes. The original methods were these. Disease-linked TCR variants were identified with a new computational method built on a probabilistic model of VDJ rearrangement. Starting from the raw public reads, TCRdb applied fastp trimming at Q25, assembled clones with MiXCR and retained in-frame beta chains. Rows are combined by CDR3 protein, so each entry shows the most common genes and DNA. TCRdb assigned the V and J calls; the authors' analysis was not used. The sample table holds some 240,000 distinct CDR3 sequences, of which 24% were seen once. The top ten clonotypes cover 0.5% to 0.65% of the sample.

As to this clonotype: The clone's antigen remains unknown. Base qualities were left out, and no much larger clone turns up one base away.

General study outcomes and caveats: The disease-linked clones were reported as significantly enriched in matched synovial fluid samples from ankylosing spondylitis patients. Some motif variants had previously been reported in the synovial fluid and blood of reactive arthritis patients, which suggests shared mechanisms of disease initiation. The disease-linked clones had a CD8+ phenotype and were found at relatively low frequencies in peripheral blood. Blood from ankylosing spondylitis patients appeared to be characterized by a TCR beta motif composed of about eight highly homologous amino acid variants.

The receptor chain draws on TRBV6-1 and TRBJ2-7; the central 7 bases match TRBD1. The sequencing sample was made of blood, either unsorted or a sorted T cell fraction (not recorded which). This receptor was obtained from a male donor with ankylosing spondylitis or in good health (not recorded which). This receptor has the CDR3 CASSIDRVSYEQYF. The nucleotide sequence reads TGTGCCAGCAGTATAGACAGGGTGTCCTACGAGCAGTACTTC.